The clone carrying this T cell receptor (beta chain) was counted a few times. Its antigen is as yet unknown. Germline V CDR1 and CDR2: SEHNR, FQNEAQ (reference sequence). The J segment lost 5 bases and the V segment lost 6 bases, leaving 7 bases of the junction unmatched. The CDR3 runs 14 residues. Primers included in the PCR were 60 Vbeta and 13 Jbeta primers. The repertoire was sequenced with immunoSEQ multiplex PCR; TCRdb's copy has only in-frame clones and lacks some. This table holds approximately 160,000 clones, around 68% found once. This sample stems from a study of cytomegalovirus exposure and HLA in healthy donors. Study outcomes and limitations: TCR beta chain V- and J-gene trimming was linked, in a later analysis, to a missense variant in DCLRE1C. Later analysis placed DRB1 highest and HLA-C lowest in TCR association rates, which differed by HLA locus.

The receptor comes from a man between 45 and 60 years old in good health and CMV-seronegative. V usage is TRBV7-9 and J usage is TRBJ1-2, with 9 bases lining up with TRBD1. The material sequenced was PBMCs. DNA for the CDR3: TGTGCCAGCAGACCGTCCGGGACAGGGTATGGCTACACCTTC. Its translation: CASRPSGTGYGYTF.